Described below is a single T cell receptor (beta chain) sequence and its context. Its antigen is unidentified. All the donors were Caucasian adults who lived in Nashville, Tennessee. V dropped 5 bases and J dropped 6; count of bases not matched to a gene: 10. Germline CDR1 reads LNHDA; CDR2 reads SQIVND (reference sequence). The CDR3 is 15 amino acids. This entry is derived from a study of shared clonotypes between healthy human individuals. Study conclusions and caveats: Clonotypes that were shared across four donors made up 4% to 6% of naive CD4 clonotypes. Among non-shared clonotypes, generation probabilities were lower than among those shared by all four donors.

In the study's own analysis: Junction-only sequences without quality scores were provided by ImmunoSEQ, so filtering was different. This table comes from immunoSEQ multiplex PCR, and its TCRdb copy is limited to in-frame clones, with some not included. V, J and clone size were drawn from that table, and D and trimming were deduced from the DNA. Counted here are roughly 1.5 million clones, 95% to 99% occurring once; the ten biggest clones make up roughly 0.4%. This sequence was found in a man aged 25-40 years in good health. The rearrangement uses TRBV19 and TRBJ2-1; 7 bases agree with TRBD2. Source material: naive CD4+ T cells sorted from blood. Subset indicated: CD45RA+ positively selected. CDR3 loop: CASSYPRLASNEQFF. The CDR3 nucleotides are TGTGCCAGTAGTTACCCCCGACTAGCATCCAATGAGCAGTTCTTC.